The clone carrying this TCR beta chain was counted a single time. Antigen: not known. Generated by immunoSEQ multiplex PCR, the TCRdb table keeps only in-frame clones and is missing some. The sample gives 50,000 to 55,000 clones, more than 70% of which show up once; 0.5% to 0.8% is in the top ten. The data are from a study of graft-versus-host responses after intestinal transplantation. Study details: Each of the recipients got a multivisceral, liver-intestinal, or isolated intestinal transplant. Uniformly, recipients were administered anti-thymocyte globulin induction with subsequent tacrolimus and steroids for around 3 years.

Trimming removed 3 bases at V and 3 bases at J, with 16 bases between. This CDR3 comprises 15 residues. Germline V gene data show CDR1 as SGHNT and CDR2 as YYREEE (reference sequence). The study, taken as a whole, reports: Where graft-donor T cell macrochimerism was present, patients had high graft-versus-host to host-versus-graft clonal ratios in allografts.

The input for sequencing was unstimulated CD4+ T cells sorted from spleen or lymph node cells, taken before transplant. The receptor comes from a human donor who was the organ donor for an intestinal transplant. This chain uses TRBV5-4 with TRBJ2-7; possibly TRBD1 for D (6 bases). This CDR3 is CASSSGDKAHYEQYF. The CDR3 nucleotides read TGTGCCAGCAGCTCCGGGGACAAGGCCCACTACGAGCAGTACTTC.